The 12 T cell receptor beta chains below were found in one sample sequenced in a study of post-analysis software for immune sequencing data. Their cognate antigens are unknown. Tagging with unique molecular identifiers was a feature of the TCR beta cDNA libraries. One entry per CDR3 protein, called by TCRdb with MiXCR from the PCR reads. The data hold fewer than 850,000 distinct CDR3 sequences, with about 27% observed a single time. The study's findings and limits: With TRBV5-6, TRBV5-1 and TRBV20-1 included, about five TRBV segments were more frequent in patients than in controls.

Sequencing used blood. These receptors all stem from a girl between 10 and 17 years old with multiple sclerosis.

In nucleotides, the CDR3 is TGCGCCAGCAGCCTCAGGGGACAGGGTTCGTATGGCTACACCTTC. It encodes CASSLRGQGSYGYTF. V and J are TRBV4-3 and TRBJ1-2; the match to TRBD1 covers 9 bases. Germline values: CDR1 LGHNA, CDR2 YSLEER. This CDR3 is built from 15 residues. V lost 4 bases to trimming and J lost 5 bases; unmatched junction nucleotides: 8.

The chain is built from TRBV29-1 and TRBJ2-7; TRBD1 matches at 10 bases. Germline V gene data show CDR1 as SQVTM and CDR2 as ANQGSEA. The trim removed 4 bases at V and 0 bases at J, leaving 3 bases unmatched. The CDR3 has 14 residues. In DNA, the CDR3 is TGCAGCGTTGTGGGACAGGGGTTCTCCTACGAGCAGTACTTC. Protein product: CSVVGQGFSYEQYF.

This clonotype was observed a few times. The chain combines TRBV12-3 or TRBV12-4 with TRBJ2-1, with TRBD2 identical over 12 bases. This CDR3 has 15 amino acids. The junction had 7 bases not matched to a gene; V was cut back by 5 bases and J by 8 bases. The CDR3 loop is CASSPTSGRTDEQFF. CDR3 DNA: TGTGCCAGCAGTCCGACTAGCGGGAGAACCGATGAGCAGTTCTTC.

A single count supports this clonotype. The rearrangement links TRBV15 to TRBJ2-7; TRBD2 matches 8 bases. CDR3 size: 17 residues. Germline CDR1 LNHNV, CDR2 YYDKDF (reference sequence). The V segment lost 0 bases and the J segment 7 bases; nucleotides outside the gene matches: 14. The CDR3 spells CATSRDSRGRFYNEQYF. The DNA of the CDR3 is TGTGCCACCAGCAGAGATTCGCGCGGGAGGTTCTACAATGAGCAGTACTTC. The full variable domain, its missing parts supplied by reference TRBV15 and TRBJ2-7, is DAMVIQNPRYQVTQFGKPVTLSCSQTLNHNVMYWYQQKSSQAPKLLFHYYDKDFNNEADTPDNFQSRRPNTSFCFLDIRSPGLGDTAMYLCATSRDSRGRFYNEQYFGPGTRLTVT.

The chain has TRBV4-3 and TRBJ2-1; 9 bases agree with TRBD2. The length of the CDR3 is 15 residues. V lost 6 bases, J lost 7 bases, and 10 bases stayed unmatched. Germline V gives CDR1 LGHNA, CDR2 YSLEER. The DNA for the CDR3 is TGCGCCAGCAGTTCACTTGATAGCGGGGGAAATGAGCAGTTCTTC. Translated: CASSSLDSGGNEQFF.

The rearrangement links TRBV7-2 to TRBJ2-1, with no clear D. Trimming stripped 1 base from V and 15 bases from J, with 22 bases between. CDR3 length: 15 amino acids. Looked up from germline, CDR1 is SGHTA and CDR2 is FQGNSA. The CDR3 reads CASSLEVFYVSPRFF. The CDR3 coding sequence is TGTGCCAGCAGCTTAGAGGTCTTTTACGTCTCACCCCGGTTCTTC.

This clonotype has only a few counts. The CDR3 coding sequence is TGTGCCAGCTCACCCCGATTGGGGGGAGATCAGGGCTACACCTTC. Translated, it gives CASSPRLGGDQGYTF. This chain uses TRBV18 with TRBJ1-2, with D perhaps TRBD1 (5 bases). Per germline, CDR1 KGHSH and CDR2 LQKENI. V lost 3 bases, J lost 8 bases, and 19 bases lay in between. The CDR3 runs to 15 residues.

The chain couples TRBV4-3 to TRBJ1-5, with D perhaps TRBD1 (5 bases). The length of the CDR3 is 15 residues. The germline V and J ends were trimmed by 1 base and 4 bases, with 11 bases remaining between them. Germline V gives CDR1 LGHNA, CDR2 YSLEER. This CDR3 is CASSQGWGVNQPQHF. In DNA, the CDR3 is TGCGCCAGCAGCCAAGGGTGGGGGGTAAATCAGCCCCAGCATTTT.

This clonotype was counted many times. This chain joins TRBV20-1 and TRBJ2-3; 7 positions match TRBD2. The germline CDR1 and CDR2 sequences are DFQATT and SNEGSKA (reference sequence). The CDR3 contains 16 residues. Germline trimming cut 0 bases from V and 2 bases from J; bases unmatched to any gene: 8. This chain's CDR3 is CSARDRLAAVTDTQYF. CDR3 nucleotide sequence: TGCAGTGCTAGAGATCGGCTAGCGGCAGTCACAGATACGCAGTATTTT.

This clonotype has only a few counts. V is TRBV4-3 and J is TRBJ2-5; 10 bases fit TRBD2. CDR3 length: 16 residues. Germline loops: CDR1 LGHNA, CDR2 YSLEER. V lost 0 bases to trimming and J lost 3 bases; unmatched junction nucleotides: 4. The CDR3 sequence is CASSQDWTSGKETQYF. The DNA of the CDR3 is TGCGCCAGCAGCCAAGACTGGACTAGCGGTAAAGAGACCCAGTACTTC.

The gene calls are TRBV20-1 and TRBJ1-6; unclear D gene. From germline, CDR1 is DFQATT and CDR2 SNEGSKA (reference sequence). With 3 bases removed from V and 7 bases from J, the gap between germline ends came to 10 bases. CDR3 length: 13 amino acids. CDR3 in DNA: TGCAGTGCTAGCGGTCGCGGGAATTCACCCCTCCACTTT. Amino acid sequence: CSASGRGNSPLHF.

This clonotype was seen ten or more times. V usage is TRBV15 and J usage is TRBJ2-7; TRBD1 matches at 10 bases. Germline-derived CDR1 and CDR2 are LNHNV and YYDKDF (reference sequence). The V segment lost 5 bases and the J segment 2 bases; nucleotides outside the gene matches: 6. The CDR3 has 15 amino acids. The CDR3 DNA sequence: TGTGCCACCAGCTTAGGGACAGGGGAAGCCTACGAGCAGTACTTC. Residues: CATSLGTGEAYEQYF. Supplemented by reference TRBV15 and TRBJ2-7, the full variable domain reads DAMVIQNPRYQVTQFGKPVTLSCSQTLNHNVMYWYQQKSSQAPKLLFHYYDKDFNNEADTPDNFQSRRPNTSFCFLDIRSPGLGDTAMYLCATSLGTGEAYEQYFGPGTRLTVT.